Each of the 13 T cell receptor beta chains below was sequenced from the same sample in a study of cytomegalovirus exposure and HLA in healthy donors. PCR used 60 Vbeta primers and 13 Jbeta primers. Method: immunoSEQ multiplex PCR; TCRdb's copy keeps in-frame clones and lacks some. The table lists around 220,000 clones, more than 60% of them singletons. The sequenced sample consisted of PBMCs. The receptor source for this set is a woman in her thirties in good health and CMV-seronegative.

The chain's CDR3 is CASSSGLRREGYTF. DNA of the CDR3: TGTGCCAGCAGTTCCGGGTTACGGAGGGAGGGCTACACCTTC. The rearrangement uses TRBV6-4 and TRBJ1-2; D not certain. CDR3 length: 14 residues. V dropped 5 bases and J dropped 8 bases, with 18 bases sitting between them. CDR1 is MRHNA and CDR2 is SNTAGT in the germline V gene.

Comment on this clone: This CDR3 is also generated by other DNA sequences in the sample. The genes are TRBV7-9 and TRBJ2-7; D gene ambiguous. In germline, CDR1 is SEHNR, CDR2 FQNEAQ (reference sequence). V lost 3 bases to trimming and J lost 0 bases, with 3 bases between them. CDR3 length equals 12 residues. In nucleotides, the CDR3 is TGTGCCAGCAGCTTGAGCTCCTACGAGCAGTACTTC. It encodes CASSLSSYEQYF.

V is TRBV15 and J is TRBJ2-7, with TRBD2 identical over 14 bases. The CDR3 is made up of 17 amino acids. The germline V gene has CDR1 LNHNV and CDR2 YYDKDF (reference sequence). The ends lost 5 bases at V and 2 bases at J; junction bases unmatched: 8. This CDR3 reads CATSPGTSGSRAYEQYF. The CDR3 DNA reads TGTGCCACCAGCCCCGGGACTAGCGGGAGTCGGGCCTACGAGCAGTACTTC.

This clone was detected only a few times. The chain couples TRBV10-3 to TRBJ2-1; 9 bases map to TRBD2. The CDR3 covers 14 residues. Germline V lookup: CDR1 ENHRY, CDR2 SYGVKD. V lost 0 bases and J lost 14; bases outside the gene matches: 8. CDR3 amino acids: CAISESESGGPKFF. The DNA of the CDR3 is TGTGCCATCAGTGAGTCGGAAAGCGGGGGGCCCAAGTTCTTC.

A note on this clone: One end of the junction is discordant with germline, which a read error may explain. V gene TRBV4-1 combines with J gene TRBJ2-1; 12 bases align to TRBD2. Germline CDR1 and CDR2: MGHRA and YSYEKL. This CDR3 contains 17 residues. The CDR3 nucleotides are TGCGTCAGCAGCCTTCCTAGCGGGGGGGCCCCCTACAATGAGCAGTTCTTC. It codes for CVSSLPSGGAPYNEQFF.

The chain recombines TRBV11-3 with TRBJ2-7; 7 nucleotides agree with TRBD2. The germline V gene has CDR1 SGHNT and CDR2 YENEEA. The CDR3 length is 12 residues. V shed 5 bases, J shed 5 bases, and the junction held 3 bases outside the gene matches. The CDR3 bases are TGTGCCAGCAGCGCCCGGGGGGACGAGCAGTACTTC. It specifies CASSARGDEQYF.

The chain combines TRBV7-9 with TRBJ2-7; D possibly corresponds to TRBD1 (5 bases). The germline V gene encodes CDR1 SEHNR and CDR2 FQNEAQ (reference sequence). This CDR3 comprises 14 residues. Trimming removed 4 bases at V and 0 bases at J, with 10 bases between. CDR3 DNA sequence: TGTGCCAGCAGCTCCTACAGGCCCTCCTACGAGCAGTACTTC. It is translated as CASSSYRPSYEQYF.

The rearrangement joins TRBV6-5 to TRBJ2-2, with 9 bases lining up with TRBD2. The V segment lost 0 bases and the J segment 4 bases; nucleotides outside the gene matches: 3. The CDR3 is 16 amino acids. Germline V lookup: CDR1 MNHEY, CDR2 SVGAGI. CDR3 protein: CASSYSSGRGTGELFF. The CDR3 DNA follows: TGTGCCAGCAGTTACTCTAGCGGGAGAGGCACCGGGGAGCTGTTTTTT.

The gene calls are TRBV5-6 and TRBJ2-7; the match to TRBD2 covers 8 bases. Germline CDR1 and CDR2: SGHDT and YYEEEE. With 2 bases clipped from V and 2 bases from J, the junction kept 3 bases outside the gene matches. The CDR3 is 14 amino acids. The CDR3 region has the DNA TGTGCCAGCAGCTTCACTAGCGGAACCTACGAGCAGTACTTC. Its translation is CASSFTSGTYEQYF.

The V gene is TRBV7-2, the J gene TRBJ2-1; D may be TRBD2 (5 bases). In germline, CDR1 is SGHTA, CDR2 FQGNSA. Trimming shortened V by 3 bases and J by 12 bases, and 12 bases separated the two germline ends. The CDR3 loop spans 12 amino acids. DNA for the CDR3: TGTGCCAGCAGCTTCGAGGGAGTAGTGCAGTTCTTC. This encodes CASSFEGVVQFF. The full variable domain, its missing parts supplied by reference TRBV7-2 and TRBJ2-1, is GAGVSQSPSNKVTEKGKDVELRCDPISGHTALYWYRQSLGQGLEFLIYFQGNSAPDKSGLPSDRFSAERTGGSVSTLTIQRTQQEDSAVYLCASSFEGVVQFFGPGTRLTVL.

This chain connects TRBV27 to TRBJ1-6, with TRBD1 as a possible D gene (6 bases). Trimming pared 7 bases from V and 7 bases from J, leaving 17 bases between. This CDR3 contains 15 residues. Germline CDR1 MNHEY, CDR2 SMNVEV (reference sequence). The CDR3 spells CASTIRGVGNSPLHF. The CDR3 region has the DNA TGTGCCAGCACCATCAGGGGCGTCGGGAATTCACCCCTCCACTTT.

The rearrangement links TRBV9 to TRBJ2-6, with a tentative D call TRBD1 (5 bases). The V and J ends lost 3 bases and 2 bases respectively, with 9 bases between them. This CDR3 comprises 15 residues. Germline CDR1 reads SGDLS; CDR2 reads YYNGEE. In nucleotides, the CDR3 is TGTGCCAGCAGCGGCCAGACAGCTGGGGCCAACGTCCTGACTTTC. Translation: CASSGQTAGANVLTF.

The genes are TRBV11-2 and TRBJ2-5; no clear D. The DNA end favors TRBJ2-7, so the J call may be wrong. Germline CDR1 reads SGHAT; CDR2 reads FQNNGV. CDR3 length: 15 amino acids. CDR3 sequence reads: CASSSSTGSYYEQYF. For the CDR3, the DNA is TGTGCCAGCAGCTCATCGACCGGGTCGTACTACGAGCAGTACTTC.